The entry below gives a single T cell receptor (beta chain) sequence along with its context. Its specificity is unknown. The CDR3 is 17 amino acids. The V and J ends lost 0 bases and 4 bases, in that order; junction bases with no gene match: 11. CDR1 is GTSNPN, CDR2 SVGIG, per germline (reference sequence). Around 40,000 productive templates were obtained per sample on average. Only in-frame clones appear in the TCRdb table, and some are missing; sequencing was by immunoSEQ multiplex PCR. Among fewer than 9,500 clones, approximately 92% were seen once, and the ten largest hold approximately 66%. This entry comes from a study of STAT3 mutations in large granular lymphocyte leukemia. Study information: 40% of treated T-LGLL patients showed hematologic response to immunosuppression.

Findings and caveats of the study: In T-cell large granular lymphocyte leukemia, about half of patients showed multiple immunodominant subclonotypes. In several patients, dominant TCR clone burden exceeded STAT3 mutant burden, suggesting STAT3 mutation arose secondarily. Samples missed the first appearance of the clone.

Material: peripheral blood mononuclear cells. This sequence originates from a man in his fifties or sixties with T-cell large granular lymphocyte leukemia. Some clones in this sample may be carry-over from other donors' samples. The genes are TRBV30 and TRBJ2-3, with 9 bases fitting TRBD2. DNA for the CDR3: TGTGCCTGGAGTGTTTGGGTAGCGGGAGTTGTAGCAGATACGCAGTATTTT. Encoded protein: CAWSVWVAGVVADTQYF.